A selection of T cell receptor beta chains follows, all from one sample in a study of blood T cell repertoires in COVID-19. The assay was immunoSEQ multiplex PCR, and TCRdb's table has in-frame clones only and misses some. The sample carries under 20,000 clones, about 86% recorded once. The sequenced sample consisted of peripheral blood. These receptors all stem from a human donor in a cohort sampled during active COVID-19. The CDR3 runs from the conserved cysteine through the conserved F or W. D genes are given only for firm matches. The size field is filled for only some rows; it gives once, few, many or a size class.

clone_size d_call j_call v_call cdr3_nt cdr3_aa
. TRBD1 TRBJ2-4 TRBV15 TGTGCCACCAGCAGAGACCGGGACAGGAAAGACATTCAGTACTTC CATSRDRDRKDIQYF
. TRBD2 TRBJ2-3 TRBV4-1 TGCGCCAGCAGCGGGACTAGCGGGGCAGATACGCAGTATTTT CASSGTSGADTQYF
. TRBD1 TRBJ2-1 TRBV24-1 TGTGCCACCAGTGATGCGAGTCGCGGACAGGGATCCTACAATGAGCAGTTCTTC CATSDASRGQGSYNEQFF
. . TRBJ1-4 TRBV7-2 TGTGCCAGCAGCTTGGGCAGGGGTAATGAAAAACTGTTTTTT CASSLGRGNEKLFF
. TRBD1 TRBJ2-5 TRBV4-1 TGCGCCAGCAGACAGACAGGGAGTAACCAAGAGACCCAGTACTTC CASRQTGSNQETQYF
. . TRBJ1-5 TRBV6-5 TGTGCCTGTAAAGGGACTAACAATCAGCCCCAGCATTTT CACKGTNNQPQHF
. TRBD2 TRBJ2-7 TRBV3-1/TRBV3-2 TGTGCCAGCAGCCAAGAGGGCGGGAGCTACGAGCAGTACTTC CASSQEGGSYEQYF
. TRBD2 TRBJ2-7 TRBV5-8 TGTGCCAGCAGCGCCGGACTAGCGGGACAGCAGTACTTC CASSAGLAGQQYF
. TRBD1 TRBJ2-5 TRBV7-6 TGTGCCAGCAGCACTCGACAGGGTTTCCAAGAGACCCAGTACTTC CASSTRQGFQETQYF
. TRBD2 TRBJ2-2 TRBV9 TGTGCCAGCAGCACAAGACTAGCGGTAAACACCGGGGAGCTGTTTTTT CASSTRLAVNTGELFF
. . TRBJ1-2 TRBV3-1/TRBV3-2 TGTGCCAGCAGCCTGTCGGTGAGGTCGGGAGCCTATGGCTACACCTTC CASSLSVRSGAYGYTF
. TRBD1 TRBJ1-1 TRBV10-3 TGTGCCATCGCACGGGGACAGGGGAACACTGAAGCTTTCTTT CAIARGQGNTEAFF
. . TRBJ1-5 TRBV19 TGTGCCAGTAGTTCCCCGCAGTGGCAGCCCCAGCATTTT CASSSPQWQPQHF
few . TRBJ2-2 TRBV3-1/TRBV3-2 TGTGCCAGCAGCCATTCAAGCGATTACACCGGGGAGCTGTTTTTT CASSHSSDYTGELFF
. TRBD1 TRBJ2-7 TRBV6-2/TRBV6-3 TGTGCCAGCAGTCCGGACAGGAAAAACTACGAGCAGTACTTC CASSPDRKNYEQYF
. . TRBJ2-5 TRBV6-6 TGTGCCGGAGGGACAGCCCAAGAGACCCAGTACTTC CAGGTAQETQYF
. TRBD1 TRBJ1-5 TRBV7-8 TGTGCCAGCAGCCCTGGGACAGGAAATCAGCCCCAGCATTTT CASSPGTGNQPQHF
once . TRBJ1-4 TRBV5-6 TGTGCCAGCAGCCCCTCGGCCCTGGGCGAAAAACTGTTTTTT CASSPSALGEKLFF
. TRBD1 TRBJ1-4 TRBV28 TGTGCCAGCAGTTTATCTGGAGGGACAGGACCTGAAAAACTGTTTTTT CASSLSGGTGPEKLFF
. . TRBJ2-1 TRBV11-2 TGTGCCAGCAGCCAGGGGCACGACAATGAGCAGTTCTTC CASSQGHDNEQFF
. . TRBJ1-1 TRBV6-8 TGTGCCAGCATCCCTCGGGGGATATACACTGAAGCTTTCTTT CASIPRGIYTEAFF
medium-sized . TRBJ1-6 TRBV5-1 TGCGCCAGCAGCGGGCCTCAGGTTGATTCACCCCTCCACTTT CASSGPQVDSPLHF
. TRBD2 TRBJ2-2 TRBV29-1 TGCAGCGTTGGACGGGGCGGGAGTACCGGGGAGCTGTTTTTT CSVGRGGSTGELFF
once . TRBJ2-1 TRBV27 TGTGCCAGCAGTCTCTACAATGAGCAGTTCTTC CASSLYNEQFF
. . TRBJ2-5 TRBV7-2 TGTGCCAGCAGCCACGGTAGCCCTCCAGAGACCCAGTACTTC CASSHGSPPETQYF
few . TRBJ1-3 TRBV2 TGTGCCAGCAGTGTTGAGGGAAACACCATATATTTT CASSVEGNTIYF
. . TRBJ2-1 TRBV10-3 TGTGCCATCAGTGGCGGTGCGGACAATGAGCAGTTCTTC CAISGGADNEQFF
. TRBD1 TRBJ2-7 TRBV18 TGTGCCAGCTCCCCCGGCAGAGGGGGCCTTACCTACGAGCAGTACTTC CASSPGRGGLTYEQYF
. . TRBJ2-7 TRBV28 TGTGCCAGCACCCCCGAGGGGCGAGGGGGCGAGCAGTACTTC CASTPEGRGGEQYF
. TRBD2 TRBJ2-7 TRBV7-6 TGTGCCAGCAGCCCTCCCACCCTAGCGGGAGGGATGGGTGAGCAGTACTTC CASSPPTLAGGMGEQYF
. . TRBJ2-7 TRBV7-2 TGTGCCAGCAGGTTATGGGGTGACAGCTACGAGCAGTACTTC CASRLWGDSYEQYF
once TRBD2 TRBJ2-5 TRBV2 TGTGCCAGCAGTGAAGCGATAGCGGGAGATACGGGGGAGACCCAGTACTTC CASSEAIAGDTGETQYF
. TRBD2 TRBJ2-1 TRBV24-1 TGTGCCACCCAAATCTCCCGGGGGGGGTACAATGAGCAGTTCTTC CATQISRGGYNEQFF
. TRBD2 TRBJ2-7 TRBV20-1 TGCAGTGCTAGTCAGGTAGCGGGAGGGTCTTACGAGCAGTACTTC CSASQVAGGSYEQYF
. TRBD1 TRBJ1-1 TRBV9 TGTGCCAGCAGCCCCGGGACAGGGGGCACTGAAGCTTTCTTT CASSPGTGGTEAFF
. . TRBJ1-2 TRBV3-1/TRBV3-2 TGTGCCAGCAGCCAAGCGGGGGGTCGGGGCTATGGCTACACCTTC CASSQAGGRGYGYTF
. . TRBJ1-1 TRBV19 TGTGCCAGTAGTACGAGGACCGACAGGAACACTGAAGCTTTCTTT CASSTRTDRNTEAFF
. TRBD2 TRBJ2-3 TRBV30 TGTGCCTGGAGTGGACTAGCGGCTACAGATACGCAGTATTTT CAWSGLAATDTQYF
. TRBD2 TRBJ2-7 TRBV4-3 TGCGCCAGCAGCCAAGAGGTAGCGGGATCAACCTACGAGCAGTACTTC CASSQEVAGSTYEQYF